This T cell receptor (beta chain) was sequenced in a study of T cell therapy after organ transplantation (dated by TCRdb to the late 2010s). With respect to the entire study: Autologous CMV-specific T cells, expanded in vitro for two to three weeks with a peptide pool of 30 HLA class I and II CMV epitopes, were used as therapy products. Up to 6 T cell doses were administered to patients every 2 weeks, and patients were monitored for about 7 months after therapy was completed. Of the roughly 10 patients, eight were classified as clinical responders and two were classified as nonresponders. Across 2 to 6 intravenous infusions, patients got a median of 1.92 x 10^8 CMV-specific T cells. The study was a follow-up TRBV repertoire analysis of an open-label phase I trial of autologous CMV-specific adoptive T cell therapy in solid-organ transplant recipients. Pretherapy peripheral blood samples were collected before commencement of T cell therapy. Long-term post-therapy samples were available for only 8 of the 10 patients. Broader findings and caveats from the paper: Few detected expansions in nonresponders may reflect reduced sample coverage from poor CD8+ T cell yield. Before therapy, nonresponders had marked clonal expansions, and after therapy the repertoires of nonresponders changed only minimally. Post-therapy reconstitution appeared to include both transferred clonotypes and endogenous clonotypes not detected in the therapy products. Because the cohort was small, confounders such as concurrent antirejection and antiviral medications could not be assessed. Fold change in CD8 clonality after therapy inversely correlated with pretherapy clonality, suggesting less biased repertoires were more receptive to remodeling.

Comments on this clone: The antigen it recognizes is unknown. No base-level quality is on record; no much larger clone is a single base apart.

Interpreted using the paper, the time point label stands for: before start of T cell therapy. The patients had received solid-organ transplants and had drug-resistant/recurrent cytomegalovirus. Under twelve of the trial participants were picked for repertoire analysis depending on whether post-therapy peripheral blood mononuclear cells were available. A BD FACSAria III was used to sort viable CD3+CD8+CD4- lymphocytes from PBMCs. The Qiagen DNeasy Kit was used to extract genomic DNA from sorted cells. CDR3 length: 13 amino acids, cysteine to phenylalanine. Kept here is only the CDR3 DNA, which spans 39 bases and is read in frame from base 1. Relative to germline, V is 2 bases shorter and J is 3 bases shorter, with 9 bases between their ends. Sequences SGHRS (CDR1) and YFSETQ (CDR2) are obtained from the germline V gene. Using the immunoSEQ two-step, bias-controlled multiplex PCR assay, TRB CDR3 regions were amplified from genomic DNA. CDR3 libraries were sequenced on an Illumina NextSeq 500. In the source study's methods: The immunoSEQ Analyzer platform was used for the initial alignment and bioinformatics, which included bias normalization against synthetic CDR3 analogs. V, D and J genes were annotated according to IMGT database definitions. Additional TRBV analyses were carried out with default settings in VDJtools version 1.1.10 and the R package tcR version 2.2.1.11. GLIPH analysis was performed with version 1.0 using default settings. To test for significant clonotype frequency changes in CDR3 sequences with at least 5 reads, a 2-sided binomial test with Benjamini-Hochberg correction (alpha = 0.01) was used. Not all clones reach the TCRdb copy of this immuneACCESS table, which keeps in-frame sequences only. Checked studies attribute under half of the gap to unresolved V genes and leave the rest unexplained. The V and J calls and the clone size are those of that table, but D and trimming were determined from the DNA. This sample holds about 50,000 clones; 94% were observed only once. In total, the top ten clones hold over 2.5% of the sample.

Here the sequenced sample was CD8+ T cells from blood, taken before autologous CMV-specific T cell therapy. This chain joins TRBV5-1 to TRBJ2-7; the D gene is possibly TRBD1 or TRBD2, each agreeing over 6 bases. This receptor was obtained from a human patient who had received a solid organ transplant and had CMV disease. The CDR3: CASSFGGNYEQYF. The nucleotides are TGCGCCAGCAGCTTCGGGGGCAACTACGAGCAGTACTTC. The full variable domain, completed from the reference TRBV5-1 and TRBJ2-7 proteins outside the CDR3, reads KAGVTQTPRYLIKTRGQQVTLSCSPISGHRSVSWYQQTPGQGLQFLFEYFSETQRNKGNFPGRFSGRQFSNSRSEMNVSTLELGDSALYLCASSFGGNYEQYFGPGTRLTVT.